This TCR beta chain was sequenced in a study of blood T cell repertoires in COVID-19. The CDR3 totals 15 residues. Germline lookup yields CDR1 SGHNT and CDR2 YYREEE (reference sequence). V was clipped by 3 bases and J by 0 bases, with 11 bases between them. Only a few counts were recorded for this clone. Using immunoSEQ multiplex PCR, the repertoire was profiled, and TCRdb retains in-frame clones only, with some absent. The sample includes 150,000 to 200,000 clones, around 80% seen only once; the top ten take roughly 17%. The sequence derives from a woman between 45 and 60 years old with acute COVID-19. Sequenced sample: PBMCs or T cells enriched from blood (not recorded which). V and J are TRBV5-4 and TRBJ2-3, with D tentatively TRBD1 (6 bases). Here the CDR3 DNA reads TGTGCCAGCAGCTCGCGACAGGAAAGCACAGATACGCAGTATTTT. Encoded protein: CASSSRQESTDTQYF.